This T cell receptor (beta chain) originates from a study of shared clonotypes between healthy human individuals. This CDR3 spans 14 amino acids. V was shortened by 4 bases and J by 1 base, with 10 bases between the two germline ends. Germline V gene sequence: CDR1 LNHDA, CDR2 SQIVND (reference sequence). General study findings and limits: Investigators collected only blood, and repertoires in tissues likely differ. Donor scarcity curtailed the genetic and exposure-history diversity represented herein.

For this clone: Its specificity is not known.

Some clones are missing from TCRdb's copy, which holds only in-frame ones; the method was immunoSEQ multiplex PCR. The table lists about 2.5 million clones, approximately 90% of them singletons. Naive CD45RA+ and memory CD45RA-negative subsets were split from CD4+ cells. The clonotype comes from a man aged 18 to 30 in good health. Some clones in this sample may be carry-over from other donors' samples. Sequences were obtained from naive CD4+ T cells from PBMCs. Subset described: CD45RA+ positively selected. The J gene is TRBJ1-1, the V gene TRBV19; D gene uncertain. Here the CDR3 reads CASSKGNENTEAFF. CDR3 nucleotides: TGTGCCAGTAGTAAAGGGAATGAGAACACTGAAGCTTTCTTT.